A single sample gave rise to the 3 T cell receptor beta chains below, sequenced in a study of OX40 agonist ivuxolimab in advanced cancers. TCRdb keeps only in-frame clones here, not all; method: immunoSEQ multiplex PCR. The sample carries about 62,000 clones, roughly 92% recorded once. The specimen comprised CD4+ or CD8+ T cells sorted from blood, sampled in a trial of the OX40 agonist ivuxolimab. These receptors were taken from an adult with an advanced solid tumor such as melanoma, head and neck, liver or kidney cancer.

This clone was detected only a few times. For the CDR3, the DNA is TGTGCCAGTAGTAACGATTGGGGGTACGAGCAGTACTTC. It yields the protein CASSNDWGYEQYF. This chain uses TRBV19 with TRBJ2-7; the D gene could be TRBD1 or TRBD2 (5 bases each). CDR3 length equals 13 residues. Trimming removed 4 bases from V and 4 bases from J, with 11 bases in between. CDR1 and CDR2 from the germline V gene are LNHDA and SQIVND (reference sequence).

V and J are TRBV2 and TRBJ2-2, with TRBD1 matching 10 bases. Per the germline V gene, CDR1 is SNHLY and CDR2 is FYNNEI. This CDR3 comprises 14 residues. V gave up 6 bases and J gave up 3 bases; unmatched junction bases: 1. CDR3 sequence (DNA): TGTGCCAGCAGGGACAGGGGGGACACCGGGGAGCTGTTTTTT. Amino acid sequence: CASRDRGDTGELFF.

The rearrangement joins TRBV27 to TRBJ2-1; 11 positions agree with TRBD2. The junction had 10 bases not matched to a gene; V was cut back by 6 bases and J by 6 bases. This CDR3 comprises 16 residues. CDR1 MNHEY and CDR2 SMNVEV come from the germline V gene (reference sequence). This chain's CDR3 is CASRSSGGPYGNEQFF. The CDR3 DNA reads TGTGCCAGCAGGTCTAGCGGGGGGCCGTATGGCAATGAGCAGTTCTTC.